Listed here are 31 T cell receptor beta chains from one sample, sequenced in a study (dated by TCRdb to the mid-2010s). The library was built by means of 5' RACE. Sequenced using an Illumina MiSeq. Clones were called with MiXCR by TCRdb after fastp trimmed the public reads at Q25, and only in-frame beta chains were retained. Rows are combined by CDR3 protein, so each entry shows the most common genes and DNA. In this sample the table shows 8,500 to 14,000 distinct CDR3 sequences, 27% of which occur a single time. Of the sample, around 3.1% falls within the top ten clones. CD4+CD25+CD127-/low cells were isolated as Tregs. Material for sequencing was Tregs sorted from a lymph node. These receptors came from a female donor with breast cancer.

This clonotype is a singleton in its sample. A clone one base away is much larger, so this may be a read error. The chain employs TRBV27 and TRBJ2-1; no firm D call. Per the germline V gene, CDR1 is MNHEY and CDR2 is SMNVEV (reference sequence). The CDR3 covers 16 residues. The V end lost 5 bases, the J end lost 0 bases, and 14 bases lay between the germline ends. CDR3 in amino acids: CASSPDTASSYNEQFF. The CDR3 DNA reads as TGTGCCAGCAGTCCCGACACCGCGAGCTCCTACAATGAGCAGTTCTTC.

By sample share, this clonotype is medium-sized. V usage is TRBV9 and J usage is TRBJ2-7, with 9 nucleotides matching TRBD2. Germline trimming cut 4 bases from V and 1 base from J; bases unmatched to any gene: 6. Germline V gene data show CDR1 as SGDLS and CDR2 as YYNGEE. The CDR3 covers 15 residues. In DNA, the CDR3 is TGTGCCAGCAGCACGGGGCTAGCGGGGTCCTACGAGCAGTACTTC. Translating it yields CASSTGLAGSYEQYF.

This rearrangement joins TRBV7-6 to TRBJ2-1, with 8 bases identical to TRBD1. Per the germline V gene, CDR1 is SGHVS and CDR2 is FNYEAQ. The CDR3 has 14 amino acids. V was pared by 5 bases and J by 7 bases, with 7 bases of the junction left unmatched. The CDR3 bases are TGTGCCAGCAGCCTAGGTCAGGGGGCTAATGAGCAGTTCTTC. Its protein is CASSLGQGANEQFF.

The rearrangement joins TRBV20-1 to TRBJ1-1; D is undetermined. From germline, CDR1 is DFQATT and CDR2 SNEGSKA (reference sequence). The CDR3 loop spans 14 amino acids. The CDR3 here is CRAQAARLNTEAFF. The CDR3 DNA sequence: TGCAGAGCTCAGGCTGCCCGACTCAACACTGAAGCTTTCTTT.

This clonotype showed up just a few times. The chain employs TRBV2 and TRBJ2-3; 7 bases map to TRBD2. With 4 bases clipped from V and 4 bases from J, the junction kept 5 bases outside the gene matches. The CDR3 extends over 14 amino acids. The germline V gene encodes CDR1 SNHLY and CDR2 FYNNEI. DNA for the CDR3: TGTGCCAGCAGTGGGCTAGCGGAAGCAGATACGCAGTATTTT. As protein: CASSGLAEADTQYF.

This chain joins TRBV7-3 and TRBJ1-1; D gene ambiguous. The CDR3 is 14 residues long. CDR1 is SGHTA, CDR2 FQGTGA, per germline. V was shortened by 2 bases and J by 0 bases, with 7 bases between the two germline ends. The DNA for the CDR3 is TGTGCCAGCAGCTTAGAGCCCGTGAACACTGAAGCTTTCTTT. This sequence encodes CASSLEPVNTEAFF.

This clonotype has more than one count but fewer than ten. The genes are TRBV7-9 and TRBJ1-5; D gene unclear. The germline CDR1 and CDR2 sequences are SEHNR and FQNEAQ (reference sequence). The CDR3 is 12 residues long. V dropped 4 bases and J dropped 9 bases, with 10 bases sitting between them. The CDR3 coding sequence is TGTGCCAGCAGCTCCCACCCAGGGCCCCAGCATTTT. As protein: CASSSHPGPQHF. Combining the CDR3 with reference TRBV7-9 and TRBJ1-5 gives the whole variable domain DTGVSQNPRHKITKRGQNVTFRCDPISEHNRLYWYRQTLGQGPEFLTYFQNEAQLEKSRLLSDRFSAERPKGSFSTLEIQRTEQGDSAMYLCASSSHPGPQHFGDGTRLSIL.

Turning to this clonotype: This clone may be a read error of a much larger clone one base away. The rearrangement uses TRBV30 and TRBJ1-1; tentative D call: TRBD1 (6 bases). The germline V and J ends were trimmed by 2 bases and 6 bases, with 10 bases remaining between them. The CDR3 has 12 amino acids. From germline, CDR1 is GTSNPN and CDR2 SVGIG (reference sequence). The CDR3 DNA reads as TGTGCCTGGAGTCGGACAGACGCTGAAGCTTTCTTT. Its protein is CAWSRTDAEAFF.

This clonotype is large by share. This rearrangement joins TRBV6-5 to TRBJ2-5, with no clear D. CDR1 and CDR2 from the germline V gene are MNHEY and SVGAGI. V dropped 2 bases and J dropped 5 bases, with 12 bases sitting between them. The CDR3 totals 14 residues. CDR3 sequence reads: CASSYGSLGETQYF. The CDR3 DNA is TGTGCCAGCAGTTACGGGTCCCTGGGGGAGACCCAGTACTTC.

A note on this clonotype: The germline gene is not matched at one end of the junction; a read error may be the cause. This CDR3 is CASRIGTGAYYVYTF. In nucleotides, the CDR3 is TGTGCCAGCAGAATCGGGACAGGGGCCTACTATGTCTACACCTTC. The rearrangement uses TRBV6-5 and TRBJ1-2; 10 bases are a match to TRBD1. The V gene's germline CDR1 is MNHEY and CDR2 SVGAGI. CDR3 size: 15 residues.

By its share, this clonotype is medium-sized. This rearrangement joins TRBV4-1 to TRBJ1-1; D perhaps matches TRBD1 (6 bases). This CDR3 has 17 amino acids. V lost 1 base and J lost 3, with 18 bases in between. Germline V CDR1 and CDR2: MGHRA, YSYEKL. CDR3 protein: CASSQARPGQPDTEAFF. The CDR3 DNA is TGCGCCAGCAGCCAAGCCCGACCCGGACAGCCCGACACTGAAGCTTTCTTT.

In this sample, this clonotype turned up many times. The V and J genes are TRBV9 and TRBJ2-1, with TRBD2 matching 7 bases. The germline V gene has CDR1 SGDLS and CDR2 YYNGEE. Trimming cost V 1 base and J 3 bases; bases outside gene matches: 13. The CDR3 is 18 residues long. Here the CDR3 reads CASSVRSGWRESYNEQFF. The CDR3, as DNA: TGTGCCAGCAGCGTACGGTCGGGTTGGCGGGAGAGCTACAATGAGCAGTTCTTC.

This clonotype was recorded at least ten times. The chain uses TRBV29-1 and TRBJ1-1; the D gene is possibly TRBD1 (5 bases). Germline V gene data show CDR1 as SQVTM and CDR2 as ANQGSEA. The CDR3 is 13 residues long. The V end lost 7 bases, the J end lost 6 bases, and 18 bases lay between the germline ends. In DNA form, the CDR3 reads TGCAGCGGGTTGGGGGTATCGGCCTCTGAAGCTTTCTTT. Its translation: CSGLGVSASEAFF.

CDR3 sequence: CSARGRDEKSGTEAFF. DNA for the CDR3: TGCAGTGCTAGAGGCCGGGACGAAAAGTCGGGCACTGAAGCTTTCTTT. The chain has TRBV20-1 and TRBJ1-1, with TRBD1 as a possible D gene (5 bases). The CDR3 contains 16 residues. Trimming shortened V by 1 base and J by 4 bases, and 19 bases separated the two germline ends. Germline-derived CDR1 and CDR2 are DFQATT and SNEGSKA (reference sequence).

This clonotype was observed many times. V is TRBV20-1 and J is TRBJ2-3; maybe TRBD1 (6 bases). This CDR3 spans 14 amino acids. The V end lost 0 bases, the J end lost 0 bases, and 7 bases lay between the germline ends. From germline, CDR1 is DFQATT and CDR2 SNEGSKA (reference sequence). CDR3 in DNA: TGCAGTGCTAGAGAGGGGACAAGCACAGATACGCAGTATTTT. Translated: CSAREGTSTDTQYF.

This clonotype was detected ten times or more. The chain combines TRBV7-9 with TRBJ2-1, with TRBD1 matching over 9 bases. CDR3 size: 16 residues. J gave up 7 bases and V 6 bases, and 13 bases lay outside the gene matches. Germline V gives CDR1 SEHNR, CDR2 FQNEAQ (reference sequence). CDR3 region: CASRLPGQGSANEQFF. The CDR3, as DNA: TGTGCCAGCAGATTACCGGGACAGGGTTCTGCAAATGAGCAGTTCTTC.

The V gene is TRBV11-3, the J gene TRBJ1-1, with 7 bases lining up with TRBD1. The CDR3 covers 15 residues. CDR1 SGHNT and CDR2 YENEEA come from the germline V gene. With 5 bases clipped from V and 6 bases from J, the junction kept 12 bases outside the gene matches. The CDR3 reads CASSPEGAGVSEAFF. Written as DNA, the CDR3 is TGTGCCAGCAGCCCGGAGGGGGCGGGGGTCTCTGAAGCTTTCTTT.

Judged by abundance, this clonotype is medium-sized. The chain recombines TRBV29-1 with TRBJ2-7; D is undetermined. Trimming removed 4 bases at V and 3 bases at J, with 10 bases between. Germline loops: CDR1 SQVTM, CDR2 ANQGSEA. This CDR3 spans 12 amino acids. DNA of the CDR3: TGCAGCGTTGTGGGTCTTCTCTACGAGCAGTACTTC. As protein: CSVVGLLYEQYF.

Comment on this clonotype: A clone one base away is much larger, so this may be a read error. The genes are TRBV20-1 and TRBJ1-1, with D possibly matching TRBD1 (6 bases). The CDR3 spans 14 residues. Germline lookup yields CDR1 DFQATT and CDR2 SNEGSKA (reference sequence). CDR3 residues: CSARPTGPNTEACF. The CDR3, as DNA: TGCAGTGCTCGCCCTACAGGGCCGAACACTGAAGCTTGCTTT.

There are a few counts of this clonotype. This chain connects TRBV5-1 to TRBJ2-1; the D is unclear. The ends were cut back, 4 bases at V and 3 bases at J, with 14 bases in the middle. Germline CDR1 and CDR2: SGHRS and YFSETQ. The CDR3 sequence is 15 residues long. The CDR3 nucleotides are TGCGCCAGCAGCCCTGGCAGCTCAGGCTACAATGAGCAGTTCTTC. Translated: CASSPGSSGYNEQFF.

In the case of this clonotype: Its ends do not fully match the called genes, so a read error is possible. The V and J genes are TRBV20-1 and TRBJ2-7; 10 bases fit TRBD2. Germline-derived CDR1 and CDR2 are DFQATT and SNEGSKA (reference sequence). This CDR3 spans 16 amino acids. The CDR3 protein is CSHPKIAQREGYEQHF. CDR3 sequence (DNA): TGCAGTCATCCCAAGATCGCCCAGCGGGAGGGGTACGAGCAGCACTTC.

This clonotype is classed as medium-sized. The gene calls are TRBV5-1 and TRBJ2-1, with D maybe TRBD2 (5 bases). CDR1 is SGHRS, CDR2 YFSETQ, per germline. This CDR3 has 16 residues. The V end lost 2 bases, the J end lost 6 bases, and 18 bases lay between the germline ends. This CDR3 reads CASSFQTTSISNEQFF. The CDR3 nucleotides read TGCGCCAGCAGCTTCCAGACTACCTCTATCTCCAATGAGCAGTTCTTC.

This clonotype was recorded many times. The chain combines TRBV6-5 with TRBJ2-1; D not certain. The CDR3 consists of 16 residues. Germline loops: CDR1 MNHEY, CDR2 SVGAGI. The V and J ends lost 0 bases and 8 bases respectively, with 17 bases between them. For the CDR3, the DNA is TGTGCCAGCAGTTACTCGTTTTCGATAGAAAGCGATGAGCAGTTCTTC. This codes for CASSYSFSIESDEQFF.

This rearrangement joins TRBV9 to TRBJ2-1; 9 bases match TRBD2. The germline CDR1 and CDR2 sequences are SGDLS and YYNGEE. This CDR3 comprises 21 residues. The V and J ends lost 0 bases and 2 bases, in that order; junction bases with no gene match: 18. In DNA form, the CDR3 reads TGTGCCAGCAGCGTAGCTGAGTCGGGTAGTAGCGGGAGCTCTGCCTACAATGAGCAGTTCTTC. It translates to CASSVAESGSSGSSAYNEQFF. The full variable domain, rest sourced from reference TRBV9 and TRBJ2-1, is DSGVTQTPKHLITATGQRVTLRCSPRSGDLSVYWYQQSLDQGLQFLIQYYNGEERAKGNILERFSAQQFPDLHSELNLSSLELGDSALYFCASSVAESGSSGSSAYNEQFFGPGTRLTVL.

This clonotype was detected a few times. A junction boundary mismatches the germline segment, possibly from a read error. The chain links TRBV19 to TRBJ1-5, with 9 bases that match TRBD1. The CDR3 covers 16 residues. Germline V gives CDR1 LNHDA, CDR2 SQIVND (reference sequence). The DNA of the CDR3 is TGTGCCTGTAGTACGGACAGGGGAGGGAGCAATCAGCCCCAGCATTTT. This translates into CACSTDRGGSNQPQHF.

This clonotype was seen only a few times. The V gene is TRBV5-6, the J gene TRBJ2-1; 10 bases line up with TRBD2. Germline CDR1 is SGHDT and CDR2 is YYEEEE. This CDR3 is built from 14 residues. J gave up 7 bases and V 3 bases, and 4 bases lay outside the gene matches. CDR3 in amino acids: CASSSLAGVNEQFF. The CDR3 DNA is TGTGCCAGCAGCTCGCTAGCGGGAGTTAATGAGCAGTTCTTC.

This clonotype ranks as medium-sized. Compared with germline, one end of the junction differs, possibly owing to a read error. The chain employs TRBV7-9 and TRBJ1-1; unclear D gene. The CDR3 consists of 12 residues. In germline, CDR1 is SEHNR, CDR2 FQNEAQ (reference sequence). The CDR3 nucleotides read TGTGCCGGCAGCTTAGGGAACACTGAAGCTTTCTTT. Encoded protein: CAGSLGNTEAFF.

This clonotype is medium-sized. The chain joins TRBV7-9 to TRBJ2-1; D is possibly TRBD2 (6 bases). There are 16 residues in the CDR3. CDR1 is SEHNR and CDR2 is FQNEAQ in the germline V gene (reference sequence). V dropped 7 bases and J dropped 4 bases, with 20 bases sitting between them. The DNA for the CDR3 is TGTGCCAGCAACTTGGGGACTTCAAGAGAGTACAATGAGCAGTTCTTC. Encoded protein: CASNLGTSREYNEQFF. The complete variable domain, with remaining parts taken from reference TRBV7-9 and TRBJ2-1, reads DTGVSQNPRHKITKRGQNVTFRCDPISEHNRLYWYRQTLGQGPEFLTYFQNEAQLEKSRLLSDRFSAERPKGSFSTLEIQRTEQGDSAMYLCASNLGTSREYNEQFFGPGTRLTVL.

Note on this clonotype: Because it lacks the conserved phenylalanine or tryptophan at the end, this CDR3 is likely a read error. The V and J genes are TRBV18 and TRBJ1-4, with D perhaps matching TRBD1 (5 bases). CDR3 length equals 15 residues. From germline, CDR1 is KGHSH and CDR2 LQKENI. Trimming removed 4 bases at V and 3 bases at J, with 12 bases between. The CDR3 region is CASSRDQASNEKLFY. The CDR3 DNA sequence: TGTGCCAGCTCACGGGACCAAGCATCTAATGAAAAACTGTTTTAT.

Note on this clonotype: The missing conserved phenylalanine or tryptophan at the end of this CDR3 makes a read error likely. The chain links TRBV5-1 to TRBJ2-2; 7 positions agree with TRBD1. Germline lookup yields CDR1 SGHRS and CDR2 YFSETQ. The CDR3 spans 15 residues. The V segment lost 4 bases and the J segment 4 bases; nucleotides outside the gene matches: 7. CDR3 in DNA: TGCGCCAGCAGCCTGCAACAGGGGCTCACCGGGGAGCTGTTTTCT. Translated: CASSLQQGLTGELFS.

V and J are TRBV7-8 and TRBJ1-3; D ambiguous. The CDR3 has 15 residues. V lost 7 bases to trimming and J lost 4 bases, with 17 bases between them. Looked up from germline, CDR1 is SGHVS and CDR2 is FQNEAQ. The CDR3 bases are TGTGCCAGCAACTCCCTGCTAGGAGGAGGAAACACCATATATTTT. Translation gives CASNSLLGGGNTIYF.